This TCR beta chain was retrieved from a study of blood T cells in healthy people across ages. Through a sample-barcoded 5' primer and a J-beta primer mix, a second PCR was run for roughly 7 to 12 cycles. TCRdb used MiXCR to reprocess the 5' RACE reads, holding one entry per CDR3 protein. The sample lists around 790,000 distinct CDR3 sequences; 44% were seen once. Those donating, healthy Caucasian individuals from Russia, were aged roughly 6 to 100. Notes on the study in general: Strong correlation linked observed beta diversity and percent naive T cells.

About this clonotype itself: What it binds is not known.

Germline-derived CDR1 and CDR2 are SGDLS and YYNGEE. The CDR3 sequence is 17 residues long. Deletions cut 3 bases from V and 6 bases from J, with 24 bases between. The clonotype comes from a man aged 55 to 70 in good health. The chain recombines TRBV9 with TRBJ1-2, with D possibly TRBD1 on 5 matching bases. The sample was blood. The DNA of the CDR3 is TGTGCCAGCAGCGAATCGGCCTATTACGCTACGGGGGATGGCTACACCTTC. Translation gives CASSESAYYATGDGYTF.